Below, 23 T cell receptor beta chains from the same sample are listed, as sequenced in a study of T cell responses to AZD1222 COVID-19 vaccine. Profiled with immunoSEQ multiplex PCR; TCRdb holds only in-frame clones, not every one. Of roughly 140,000 clones in the sample, 80% to 90% are singletons; the top ten hold under 2%. Material: peripheral blood, obtained on day 0 of AZD1222 vaccination. The source is an adult in good health.

The chain employs TRBV13 and TRBJ1-1; D gene unclear. Germline V CDR1 and CDR2: PRHDT, FYEKMQ (reference sequence). CDR3 length equals 14 residues. V was trimmed by 2 bases and J by 4 bases, leaving 11 bases between them. The CDR3 DNA sequence: TGTGCCAGCAGCTTACCTCGGCCGAGCACTGAAGCTTTCTTT. Translating it yields CASSLPRPSTEAFF.

The chain joins TRBV4-1 to TRBJ1-5, with D possibly TRBD1 on 5 matching bases. V dropped 4 bases and J dropped 6 bases, with 19 bases sitting between them. Germline CDR1 MGHRA, CDR2 YSYEKL. The CDR3 totals 16 residues. CDR3 region: CASSLGRARAAQPQHF. The DNA of the CDR3 is TGCGCCAGCAGCCTAGGTAGGGCCAGGGCGGCTCAGCCCCAGCATTTT.

V usage is TRBV5-1 and J usage is TRBJ2-2; maybe TRBD1 (5 bases). The CDR3 length is 12 residues. The V end was cut by 5 bases, the J end by 5 bases, with 7 bases between. Looked up from germline, CDR1 is SGHRS and CDR2 is YFSETQ. In DNA form, the CDR3 reads TGCGCCAGCAGTTCAGGGACCGGGGAGCTGTTTTTT. This codes for CASSSGTGELFF.

CDR3 in amino acids: CASSVGGLLGYTF. For the CDR3, the DNA is TGTGCCAGCAGCGTAGGAGGGCTTTTGGGCTACACCTTC. The chain has TRBV7-2 and TRBJ1-2; no clear D. This CDR3 has 13 residues. With 5 bases removed from V and 8 bases from J, the gap between germline ends came to 15 bases. CDR1 SGHTA and CDR2 FQGNSA come from the germline V gene. Full variable domain (remainder filled in from reference TRBV7-2 and TRBJ1-2): GAGVSQSPSNKVTEKGKDVELRCDPISGHTALYWYRQSLGQGLEFLIYFQGNSAPDKSGLPSDRFSAERTGGSVSTLTIQRTQQEDSAVYLCASSVGGLLGYTFGSGTRLTVV.

The rearrangement joins TRBV19 to TRBJ1-6; D not certain. Deletions cut 3 bases from V and 0 bases from J, with 6 bases between. The CDR3 loop spans 15 amino acids. Germline V gene data show CDR1 as LNHDA and CDR2 as SQIVND (reference sequence). The CDR3: CASSISSSYNSPLHF. CDR3 sequence (DNA): TGTGCCAGTAGTATTTCAAGCTCCTATAATTCACCCCTCCACTTT. The full variable domain, rest sourced from reference TRBV19 and TRBJ1-6, is DGGITQSPKYLFRKEGQNVTLSCEQNLNHDAMYWYRQDPGQGLRLIYYSQIVNDFQKGDIAEGYSVSREKKESFPLTVTSAQKNPTAFYLCASSISSSYNSPLHFGNGTRLTVT.

V usage is TRBV7-2 and J usage is TRBJ1-5; 8 bases line up with TRBD1. Germline-derived CDR1 and CDR2 are SGHTA and FQGNSA. The CDR3 runs 17 residues. J lost 4 bases, V lost 2 bases, and 10 bases had no gene match. This chain's CDR3 is CASSLTGGMGLNQPQHF. The CDR3 DNA sequence: TGTGCCAGCAGCTTAACAGGGGGAATGGGTTTGAATCAGCCCCAGCATTTT.

This chain links TRBV19 with TRBJ2-3; 8 positions match TRBD1. V was clipped by 10 bases and J by 4 bases; unmatched bases: 10. This CDR3 is 14 amino acids long. Germline V gives CDR1 LNHDA, CDR2 SQIVND (reference sequence). CDR3 sequence reads: CATKDRGWADTQYF. As DNA, the CDR3 is TGTGCCACCAAAGACAGGGGTTGGGCAGATACGCAGTATTTT.

This clone was counted between two and nine times. This chain links TRBV27 with TRBJ2-2; 9 nucleotides agree with TRBD2. Germline V CDR1 and CDR2: MNHEY, SMNVEV (reference sequence). The CDR3 has 13 residues. With 6 bases clipped from V and 8 bases from J, the junction kept 4 bases outside the gene matches. The CDR3 region has the DNA TGTGCCAGCAGGACTAGCGGCCGAGGGGAGCTGTTTTTT. As protein: CASRTSGRGELFF.

The chain is built from TRBV5-6 and TRBJ2-5; D possibly corresponds to TRBD1 (6 bases). Looked up from germline, CDR1 is SGHDT and CDR2 is YYEEEE. CDR3 size: 13 residues. V lost 5 bases, J lost 7 bases, and 15 bases lay in between. CDR3: CASSLQGKGTQYF. CDR3 DNA: TGTGCCAGCAGTCTGCAGGGGAAGGGGACCCAGTACTTC.

The table lists this clone with a few counts. The chain has TRBV5-5 and TRBJ1-1; D is uncertain. With 4 bases removed from V and 6 bases from J, the gap between germline ends came to 10 bases. The CDR3 totals 12 residues. Germline V gene data show CDR1 as SGHKS and CDR2 as YYEKEE (reference sequence). CDR3 nucleotide sequence: TGTGCCAGCAGCCTGACTGCCTCTGAAGCTTTCTTT. Translation gives CASSLTASEAFF.

The gene calls are TRBV19 and TRBJ2-7; possibly TRBD1 for D (5 bases). V lost 5 bases and J 0 bases, leaving 14 bases between the germline ends. The germline gives CDR1 LNHDA, CDR2 SQIVND (reference sequence). The CDR3 is made up of 15 amino acids. CDR3 sequence reads: CASSAQGRDSYEQYF. DNA of the CDR3: TGTGCCAGTAGTGCCCAGGGCCGTGACTCCTACGAGCAGTACTTC.

The rearrangement links TRBV30 to TRBJ1-2; D remains unclear. CDR3 size: 14 residues. The germline CDR1 and CDR2 sequences are GTSNPN and SVGIG (reference sequence). Trimming pared 0 bases from V and 1 base from J, leaving 9 bases between. For the CDR3, the DNA is TGTGCCTGGAGTGTTACGGGGTTTAACTATGGCTACACCTTC. This gives the protein CAWSVTGFNYGYTF.

This clone was observed a few times. This sequence joins TRBV24-1 and TRBJ2-3; TRBD2 matches at 7 bases. Germline assignment: CDR1 KGHDR and CDR2 SFDVKD. Trimming at V came to 7 bases and at J to 4 bases, leaving 13 bases not matched to a gene. The CDR3 covers 16 residues. CDR3 nucleotide sequence: TGTGCCACCAGCCGTGGGGGGGAACCCTACGCAGATACGCAGTATTTT. It codes for CATSRGGEPYADTQYF.

The V gene is TRBV5-1, the J gene TRBJ1-2, with D unclear. The V and J ends lost 4 bases and 4 bases respectively, with 14 bases between them. This CDR3 region has 14 residues. Germline-derived CDR1 and CDR2 are SGHRS and YFSETQ. CDR3 protein: CASSPTEAGYGYTF. The DNA for the CDR3 is TGCGCCAGCAGCCCGACCGAGGCGGGCTATGGCTACACCTTC.

The CDR3 DNA is TGTGCCAGCAGTCGGGGGGGCAACCAGCATTTT. This encodes CASSRGGNQHF. The gene calls are TRBV2 and TRBJ1-5; a weak D match, TRBD1 (6 bases). Trimming shortened V by 5 bases and J by 12 bases, and 11 bases separated the two germline ends. Germline CDR1 is SNHLY and CDR2 is FYNNEI. This CDR3 has 11 amino acids.

The chain combines TRBV7-9 with TRBJ2-7; a weak D match, TRBD2 (6 bases). The V gene lost 4 bases and the J gene lost 2 bases, with 18 bases spanning the gap. Germline V gene lookup returns CDR1 SEHNR and CDR2 FQNEAQ (reference sequence). This CDR3 has 16 residues. The CDR3 sequence: CASSSTLSGRAYEQYF. The DNA of the CDR3 is TGTGCCAGCAGCTCCACCCTAAGCGGGCGGGCCTACGAGCAGTACTTC.

The chain couples TRBV28 to TRBJ2-7; tentatively, D is TRBD2 (6 bases). V lost 3 bases and J lost 2, with 14 bases in between. The V gene's germline CDR1 is MDHEN and CDR2 SYDVKM. This CDR3 has 15 residues. The CDR3, as DNA: TGTGCCAGCAGTTTCCCGGGAGCCATACCCTACGAGCAGTACTTC. Translating it yields CASSFPGAIPYEQYF.

The chain combines TRBV6-5 with TRBJ1-1; D unresolved. Germline V gives CDR1 MNHEY, CDR2 SVGAGI. V shed 5 bases and J shed 1 base, with 8 bases lying between them. This CDR3 region has 13 residues. In DNA, the CDR3 is TGTGCCAGCAGTCCCTGGGGGAACACTGAAGCTTTCTTT. Translated: CASSPWGNTEAFF.

The gene calls are TRBV24-1 and TRBJ2-3; D tentatively reads TRBD1 or TRBD2 (5 bases each). The CDR3 is 14 amino acids. CDR1 is KGHDR and CDR2 is SFDVKD in the germline V gene. Trimming shortened V by 3 bases and J by 4 bases, and 10 bases separated the two germline ends. The CDR3 coding sequence is TGTGCCACCAGTGATGGTCAGGGAGCAGATACGCAGTATTTT. Translating it yields CATSDGQGADTQYF.

V gene TRBV12-5 combines with J gene TRBJ1-1, with unresolved D. Germline-derived CDR1 and CDR2 are LGHNT and FRNRAP. V lost 6 bases to trimming and J lost 6 bases, with 17 bases between them. The CDR3 has 14 amino acids. The CDR3 DNA sequence: TGTGCTAGTGGCACCCGGAGAACTGACTCTGAAGCTTTCTTT. Encoded protein: CASGTRRTDSEAFF.

V usage is TRBV11-1 and J usage is TRBJ1-1; possibly TRBD1 for D (5 bases). This CDR3 spans 13 amino acids. CDR1 and CDR2 (germline): SGHAT, FQDESV (reference sequence). Trimming cost V 5 bases and J 1 base, with 8 bases left between them. The CDR3 loop reads CASSGQPNTEAFF. CDR3 coding DNA: TGTGCCAGCAGCGGACAACCGAACACTGAAGCTTTCTTT.

The gene calls are TRBV7-9 and TRBJ2-7; the D gene could be TRBD1 or TRBD2 (6 bases each). CDR3 size: 11 residues. Germline assignment: CDR1 SEHNR and CDR2 FQNEAQ (reference sequence). Deletions cut 6 bases from V and 5 bases from J, with 8 bases between. The CDR3 here is CASRGGHEQYF. CDR3 coding DNA: TGTGCCAGCAGGGGGGGCCACGAGCAGTACTTC.

CDR3 sequence: CASRWTASTGELFF. CDR3 coding DNA: TGTGCCAGCAGATGGACGGCTAGCACCGGGGAGCTGTTTTTT. The chain has TRBV9 and TRBJ2-2; D gene unclear. CDR3 length: 14 residues. Trimming took 5 bases from V and 4 from J, leaving 12 bases between them. Per germline, CDR1 SGDLS and CDR2 YYNGEE.